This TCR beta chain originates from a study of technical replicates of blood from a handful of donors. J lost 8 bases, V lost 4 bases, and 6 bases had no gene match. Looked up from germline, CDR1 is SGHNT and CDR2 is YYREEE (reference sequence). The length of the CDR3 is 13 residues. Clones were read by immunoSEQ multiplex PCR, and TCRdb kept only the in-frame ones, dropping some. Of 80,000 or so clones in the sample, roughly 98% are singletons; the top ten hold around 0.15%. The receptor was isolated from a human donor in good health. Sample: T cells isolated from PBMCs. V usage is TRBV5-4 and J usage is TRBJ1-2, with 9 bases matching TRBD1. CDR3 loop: CASSAQGAEGYTF. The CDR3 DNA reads TGTGCCAGCAGCGCACAGGGGGCGGAGGGCTACACCTTC.